This TCR beta chain came from a study of cytomegalovirus exposure and HLA in healthy donors. As concerns this clone: Its matching antigen is unknown.

Trimming stripped 0 bases from V and 6 bases from J, with 18 bases between. The germline V gene encodes CDR1 ENHRY and CDR2 SYGVKD. This CDR3 has 17 residues. Assay: immunoSEQ multiplex PCR; the TCRdb copy retains only in-frame clones and omits some. This table holds tens of thousands of clones, over 85% found once. General study findings and limits: The study labeled more than 150 TCR beta chains cytomegalovirus-associated. The classifier, whose performance was assessed in both the original and validation cohorts, reportedly diagnosed cytomegalovirus status with high specificity and sensitivity. Confirmation was obtained in vitro that a few CMV-associated chains are specific for CMV antigens.

The sample taken for sequencing was PBMCs. The gene calls are TRBV10-3 and TRBJ1-5; possible D gene TRBD1, 6 bases. The TCR was taken from a woman aged 18 to 35 in good health and CMV-seropositive. The CDR3: CAISESGGRGASQPQHF. CDR3 bases: TGTGCCATCAGTGAGTCGGGAGGGAGGGGGGCCAGTCAGCCCCAGCATTTT.